This T cell receptor beta chain originates from a study of blood T cell repertoires in COVID-19. About the study: Acute and convalescent COVID-19 specimens originated in the United States, Italy and Spain. The analysed material was cDNA or gDNA that came from T cells, B-cell-depleted T cells, or PBMCs.

Residents of under 25 US areas, aged roughly 18 to 89 years, made up the participants. In assigning cohorts, the study relied on participant-reported clinical history. The method was immunoSEQ multiplex PCR; TCRdb's version includes in-frame clones alone and lacks a portion of them. This table holds approximately 300,000 clones, more than 75% found once. This CDR3 has 13 residues. Per germline, CDR1 SGHDT and CDR2 YYEEEE. The V and J ends lost 4 bases and 4 bases respectively, with 11 bases between them. The sequenced sample was PBMCs or T cells enriched from blood (not recorded which). The chain couples TRBV5-6 to TRBJ1-2; D remains unclear. The clonotype originates from a man aged 55 to 70 who had recovered from COVID-19. The chain's CDR3 is CASSQDMVYGYTF. The CDR3 DNA reads TGTGCCAGCAGCCAAGACATGGTCTATGGCTACACCTTC.